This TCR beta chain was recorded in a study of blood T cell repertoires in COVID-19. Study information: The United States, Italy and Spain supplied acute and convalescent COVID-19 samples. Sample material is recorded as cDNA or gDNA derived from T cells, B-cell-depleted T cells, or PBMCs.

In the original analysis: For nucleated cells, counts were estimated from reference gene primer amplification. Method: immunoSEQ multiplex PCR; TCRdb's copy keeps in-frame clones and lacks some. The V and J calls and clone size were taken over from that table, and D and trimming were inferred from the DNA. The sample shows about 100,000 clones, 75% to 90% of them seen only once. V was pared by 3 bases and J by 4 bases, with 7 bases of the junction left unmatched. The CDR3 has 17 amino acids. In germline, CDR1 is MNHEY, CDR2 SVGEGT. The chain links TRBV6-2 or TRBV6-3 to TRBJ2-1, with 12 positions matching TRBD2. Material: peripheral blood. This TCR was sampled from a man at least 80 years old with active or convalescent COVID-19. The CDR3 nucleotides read TGTGCCAGCAGTTATAGGACTAGCGGGGTGATATACAATGAGCAGTTCTTC. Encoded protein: CASSYRTSGVIYNEQFF.